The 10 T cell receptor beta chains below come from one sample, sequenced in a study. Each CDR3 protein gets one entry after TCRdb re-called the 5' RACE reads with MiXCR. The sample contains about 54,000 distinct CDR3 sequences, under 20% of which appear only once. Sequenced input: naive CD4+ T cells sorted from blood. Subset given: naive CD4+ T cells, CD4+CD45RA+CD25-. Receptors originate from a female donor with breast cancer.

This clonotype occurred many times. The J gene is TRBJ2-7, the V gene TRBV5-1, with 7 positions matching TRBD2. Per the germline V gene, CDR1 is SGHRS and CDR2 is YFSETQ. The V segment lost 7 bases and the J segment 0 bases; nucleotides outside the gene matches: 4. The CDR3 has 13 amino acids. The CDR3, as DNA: TGCGCCAGCGGGCTAGCGGACTCCTACGAGCAGTACTTC. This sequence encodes CASGLADSYEQYF.

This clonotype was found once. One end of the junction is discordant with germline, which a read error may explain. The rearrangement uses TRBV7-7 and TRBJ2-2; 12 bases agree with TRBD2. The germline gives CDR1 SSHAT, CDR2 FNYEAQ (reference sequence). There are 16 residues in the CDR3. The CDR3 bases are TGTGCTAGCAGCCCGACTAGCGGGAGAGGGACCGGGGAGCTGTTTTTT. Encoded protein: CASSPTSGRGTGELFF.

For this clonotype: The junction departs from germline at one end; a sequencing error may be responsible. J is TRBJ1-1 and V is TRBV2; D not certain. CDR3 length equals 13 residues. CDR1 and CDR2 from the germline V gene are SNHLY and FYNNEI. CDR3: CASSELENTEASF. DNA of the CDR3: TGTGCCAGCAGTGAACTGGAGAACACTGAAGCTTCCTTT.

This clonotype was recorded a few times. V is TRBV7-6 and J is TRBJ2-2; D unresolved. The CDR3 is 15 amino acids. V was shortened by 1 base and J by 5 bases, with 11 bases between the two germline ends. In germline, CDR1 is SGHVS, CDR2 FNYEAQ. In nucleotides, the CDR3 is TGTGCCAGCAGCTTAGGAGTTCTCGATACCGGGGAGCTGTTTTTT. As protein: CASSLGVLDTGELFF.

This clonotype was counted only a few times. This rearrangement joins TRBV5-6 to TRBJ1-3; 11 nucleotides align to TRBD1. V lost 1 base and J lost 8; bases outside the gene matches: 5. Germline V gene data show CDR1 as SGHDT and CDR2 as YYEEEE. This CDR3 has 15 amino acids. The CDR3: CASSLSGTGGDTIYF. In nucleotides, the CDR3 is TGTGCCAGCAGCTTGTCCGGGACAGGGGGGGACACCATATATTTT.

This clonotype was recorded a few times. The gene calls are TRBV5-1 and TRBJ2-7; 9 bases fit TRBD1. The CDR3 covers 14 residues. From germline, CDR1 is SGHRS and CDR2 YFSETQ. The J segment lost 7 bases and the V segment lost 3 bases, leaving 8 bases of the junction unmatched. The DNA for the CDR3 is TGCGCCAGCAGCTCGGGACAGGGTGGAGGAGAGCAGTACTTC. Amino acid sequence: CASSSGQGGGEQYF.

CDR3 DNA sequence: TGCGCCAGCAGCTTTGAGGGGAACTACGAGCAGTACTTC. Its translation: CASSFEGNYEQYF. This rearrangement joins TRBV5-1 to TRBJ2-7; D tentatively reads TRBD1 or TRBD2 (5 bases each). CDR1 and CDR2 (germline): SGHRS, YFSETQ. Trimming pared 2 bases from V and 3 bases from J, leaving 9 bases between. There are 13 residues in the CDR3. The variable domain in full, completed from reference TRBV5-1 and TRBJ2-7, reads KAGVTQTPRYLIKTRGQQVTLSCSPISGHRSVSWYQQTPGQGLQFLFEYFSETQRNKGNFPGRFSGRQFSNSRSEMNVSTLELGDSALYLCASSFEGNYEQYFGPGTRLTVT.

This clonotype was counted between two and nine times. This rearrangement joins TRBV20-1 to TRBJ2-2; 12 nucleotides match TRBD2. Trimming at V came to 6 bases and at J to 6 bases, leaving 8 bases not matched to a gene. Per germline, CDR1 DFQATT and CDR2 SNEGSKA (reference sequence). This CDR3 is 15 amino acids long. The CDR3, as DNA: TGCAGTGCCCGCTCTAGCGGGAGGGCACCCGGGGAGCTGTTTTTT. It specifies CSARSSGRAPGELFF.

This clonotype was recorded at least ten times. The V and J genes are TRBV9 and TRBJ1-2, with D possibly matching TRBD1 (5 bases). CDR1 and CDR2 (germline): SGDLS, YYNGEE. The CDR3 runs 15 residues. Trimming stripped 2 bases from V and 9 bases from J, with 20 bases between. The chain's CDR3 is CASSVGARAGGSYTF. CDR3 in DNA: TGTGCCAGCAGCGTTGGGGCCAGGGCTGGAGGGAGCTACACCTTC.

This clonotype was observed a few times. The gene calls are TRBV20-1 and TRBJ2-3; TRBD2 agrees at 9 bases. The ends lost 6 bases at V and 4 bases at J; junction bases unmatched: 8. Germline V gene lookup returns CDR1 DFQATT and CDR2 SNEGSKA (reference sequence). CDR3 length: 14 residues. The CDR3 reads CSAPGTSISDTQYF. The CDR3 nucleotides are TGCAGTGCGCCCGGGACTAGCATTTCAGATACGCAGTATTTT.